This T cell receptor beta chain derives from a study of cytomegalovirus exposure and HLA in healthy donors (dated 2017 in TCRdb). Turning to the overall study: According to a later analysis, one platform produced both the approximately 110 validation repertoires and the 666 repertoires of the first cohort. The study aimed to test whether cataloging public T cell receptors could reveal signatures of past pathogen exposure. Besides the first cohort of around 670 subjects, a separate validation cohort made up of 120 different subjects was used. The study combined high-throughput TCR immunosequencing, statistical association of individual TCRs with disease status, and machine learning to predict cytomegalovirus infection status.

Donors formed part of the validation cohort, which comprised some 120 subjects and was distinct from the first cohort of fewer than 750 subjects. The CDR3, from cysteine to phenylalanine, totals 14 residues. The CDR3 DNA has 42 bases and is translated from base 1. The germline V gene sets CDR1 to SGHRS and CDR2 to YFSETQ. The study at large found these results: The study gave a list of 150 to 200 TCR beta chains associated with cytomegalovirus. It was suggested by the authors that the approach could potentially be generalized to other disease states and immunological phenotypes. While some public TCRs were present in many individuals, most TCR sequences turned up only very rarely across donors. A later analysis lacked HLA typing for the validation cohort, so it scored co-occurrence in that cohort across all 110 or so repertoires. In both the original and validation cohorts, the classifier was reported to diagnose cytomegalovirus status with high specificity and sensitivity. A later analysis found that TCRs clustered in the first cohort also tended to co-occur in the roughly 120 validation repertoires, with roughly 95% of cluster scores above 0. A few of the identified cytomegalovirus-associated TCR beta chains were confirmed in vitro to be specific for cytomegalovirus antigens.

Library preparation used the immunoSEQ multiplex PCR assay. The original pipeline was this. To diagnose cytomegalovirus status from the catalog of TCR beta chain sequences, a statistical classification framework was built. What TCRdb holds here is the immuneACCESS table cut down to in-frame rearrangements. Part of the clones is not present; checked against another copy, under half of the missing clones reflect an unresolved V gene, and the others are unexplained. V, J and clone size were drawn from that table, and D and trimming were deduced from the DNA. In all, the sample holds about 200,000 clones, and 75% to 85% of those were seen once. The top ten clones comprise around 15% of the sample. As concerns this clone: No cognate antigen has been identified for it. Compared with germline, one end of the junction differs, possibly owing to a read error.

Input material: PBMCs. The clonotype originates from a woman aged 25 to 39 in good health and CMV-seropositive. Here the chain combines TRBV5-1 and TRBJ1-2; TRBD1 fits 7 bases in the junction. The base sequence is TGCGCCAGCAGCTCACCGACAGGGAACTCTGGCTACACCTTC. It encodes CASSSPTGNSGYTF.